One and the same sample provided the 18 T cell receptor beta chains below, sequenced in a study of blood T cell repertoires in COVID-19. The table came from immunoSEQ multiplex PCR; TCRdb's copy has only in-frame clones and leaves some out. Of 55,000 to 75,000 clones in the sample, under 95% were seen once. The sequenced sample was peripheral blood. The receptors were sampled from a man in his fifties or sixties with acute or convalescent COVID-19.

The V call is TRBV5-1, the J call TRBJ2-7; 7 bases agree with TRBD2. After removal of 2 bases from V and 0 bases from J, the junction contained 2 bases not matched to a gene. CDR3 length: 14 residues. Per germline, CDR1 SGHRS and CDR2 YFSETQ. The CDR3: CASSFGDYSYEQYF. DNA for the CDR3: TGCGCCAGCAGCTTCGGGGACTACTCCTACGAGCAGTACTTC.

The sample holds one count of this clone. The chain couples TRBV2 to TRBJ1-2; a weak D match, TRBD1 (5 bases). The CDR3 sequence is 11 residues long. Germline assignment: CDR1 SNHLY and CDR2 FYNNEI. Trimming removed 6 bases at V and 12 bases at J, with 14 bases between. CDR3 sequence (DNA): TGTGCCAGCAGCCGGGAGGGAGGGGACACCTTC. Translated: CASSREGGDTF. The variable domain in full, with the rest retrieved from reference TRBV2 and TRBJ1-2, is EPEVTQTPSHQVTQMGQEVILRCVPISNHLYFYWYRQILGQKVEFLVSFYNNEISEKSEIFDDQFSVERPDGSNFTLKIRSTKLEDSAMYFCASSREGGDTFGSGTRLTVV.

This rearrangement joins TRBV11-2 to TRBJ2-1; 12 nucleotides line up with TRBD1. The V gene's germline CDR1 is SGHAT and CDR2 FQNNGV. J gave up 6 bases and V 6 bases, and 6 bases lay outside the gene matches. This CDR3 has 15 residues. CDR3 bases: TGTGCCAGCAGTTTTGGGGGACAGGGGGCCAATGAGCAGTTCTTC. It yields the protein CASSFGGQGANEQFF.

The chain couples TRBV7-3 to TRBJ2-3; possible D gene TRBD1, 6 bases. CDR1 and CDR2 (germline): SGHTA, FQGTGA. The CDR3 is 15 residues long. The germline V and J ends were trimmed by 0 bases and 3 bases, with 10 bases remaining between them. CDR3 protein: CASSLTWGRTDTQYF. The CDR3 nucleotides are TGTGCCAGCAGCTTAACATGGGGGCGAACAGATACGCAGTATTTT. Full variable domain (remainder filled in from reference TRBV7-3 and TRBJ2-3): GAGVSQTPSNKVTEKGKYVELRCDPISGHTALYWYRQSLGQGPEFLIYFQGTGAADDSGLPNDRFFAVRPEGSVSTLKIQRTERGDSAVYLCASSLTWGRTDTQYFGPGTRLTVL.

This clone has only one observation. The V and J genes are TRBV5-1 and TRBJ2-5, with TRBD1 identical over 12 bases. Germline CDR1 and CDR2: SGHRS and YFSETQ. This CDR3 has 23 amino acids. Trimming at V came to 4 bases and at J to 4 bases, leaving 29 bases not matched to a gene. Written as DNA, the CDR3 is TGCGCCAGCAGCATCAATCCCCCACGAGGATCTGGGAAACCGGGACAGGGGGCAGAGACCCAGTACTTC. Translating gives CASSINPPRGSGKPGQGAETQYF.

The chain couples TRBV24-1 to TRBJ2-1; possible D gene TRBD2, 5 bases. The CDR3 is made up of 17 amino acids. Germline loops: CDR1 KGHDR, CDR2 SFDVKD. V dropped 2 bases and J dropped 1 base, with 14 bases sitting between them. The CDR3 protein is CATSDSSGGRSYNEQFF. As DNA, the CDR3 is TGTGCCACCAGTGATTCGTCGGGTGGGAGATCCTACAATGAGCAGTTCTTC.

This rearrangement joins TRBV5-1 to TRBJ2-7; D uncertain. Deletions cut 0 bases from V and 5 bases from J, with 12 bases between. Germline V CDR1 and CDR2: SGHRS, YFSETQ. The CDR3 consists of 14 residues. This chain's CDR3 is CASSLGNTLHEQYF. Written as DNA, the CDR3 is TGCGCCAGCAGCTTGGGTAACACCTTACACGAGCAGTACTTC.

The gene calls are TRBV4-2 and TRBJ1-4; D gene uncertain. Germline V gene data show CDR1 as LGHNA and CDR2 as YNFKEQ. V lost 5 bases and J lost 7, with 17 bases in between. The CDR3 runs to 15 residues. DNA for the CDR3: TGTGCCAGCAGCTTCCTAAGTAATGGTGTTGAAAAACTGTTTTTT. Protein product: CASSFLSNGVEKLFF.

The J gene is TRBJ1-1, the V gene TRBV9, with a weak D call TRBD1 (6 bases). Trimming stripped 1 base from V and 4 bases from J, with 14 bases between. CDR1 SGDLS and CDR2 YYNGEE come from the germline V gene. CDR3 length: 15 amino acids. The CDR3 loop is CASSVTTGTGTEAFF. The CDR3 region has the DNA TGTGCCAGCAGCGTAACAACAGGGACGGGCACTGAAGCTTTCTTT.

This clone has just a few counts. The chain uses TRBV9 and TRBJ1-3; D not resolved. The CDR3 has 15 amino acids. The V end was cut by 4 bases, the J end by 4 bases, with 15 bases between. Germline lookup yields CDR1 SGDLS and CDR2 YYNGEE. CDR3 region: CASSLQVGRGNTIYF. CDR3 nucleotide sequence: TGTGCCAGCAGCCTCCAAGTGGGGAGAGGAAACACCATATATTTT.

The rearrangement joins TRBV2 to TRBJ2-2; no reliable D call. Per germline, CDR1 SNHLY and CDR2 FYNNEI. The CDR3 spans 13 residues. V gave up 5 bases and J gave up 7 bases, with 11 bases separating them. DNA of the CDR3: TGTGCCAGCAGTCCTCGATCCGGCGGGGAGCTGTTTTTT. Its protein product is CASSPRSGGELFF.

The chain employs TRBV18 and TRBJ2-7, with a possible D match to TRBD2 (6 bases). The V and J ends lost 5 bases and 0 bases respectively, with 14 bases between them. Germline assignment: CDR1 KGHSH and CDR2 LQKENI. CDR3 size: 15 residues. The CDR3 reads CASSSSEPSSYEQYF. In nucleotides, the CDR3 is TGTGCCAGCTCATCTAGCGAACCCAGCTCCTACGAGCAGTACTTC.

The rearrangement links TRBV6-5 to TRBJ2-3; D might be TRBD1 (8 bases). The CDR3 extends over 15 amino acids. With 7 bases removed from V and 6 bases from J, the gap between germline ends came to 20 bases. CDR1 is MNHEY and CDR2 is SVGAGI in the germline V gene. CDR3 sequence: CASTWQQGEGDTQYF. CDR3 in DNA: TGTGCCAGCACGTGGCAACAGGGGGAGGGGGATACGCAGTATTTT.

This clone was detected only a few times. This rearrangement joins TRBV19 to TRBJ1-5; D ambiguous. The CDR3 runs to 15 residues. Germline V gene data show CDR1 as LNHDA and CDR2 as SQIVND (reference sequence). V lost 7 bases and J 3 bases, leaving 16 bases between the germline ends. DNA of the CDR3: TGTGCCAGTATGACCTCAGGTGTCCCCAATCAGCCCCAGCATTTT. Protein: CASMTSGVPNQPQHF.

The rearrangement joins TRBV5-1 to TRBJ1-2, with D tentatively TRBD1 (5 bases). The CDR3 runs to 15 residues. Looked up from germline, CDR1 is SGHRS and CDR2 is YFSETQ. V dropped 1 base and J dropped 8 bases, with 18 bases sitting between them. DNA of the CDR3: TGCGCCAGCAGCTTGAAGGGCGGGGCAGTGGAGGGCTACACCTTC. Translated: CASSLKGGAVEGYTF.

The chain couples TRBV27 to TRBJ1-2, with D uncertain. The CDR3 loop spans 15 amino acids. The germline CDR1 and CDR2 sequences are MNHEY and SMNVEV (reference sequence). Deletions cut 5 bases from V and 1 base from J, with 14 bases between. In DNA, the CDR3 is TGTGCCAGCAGTGCCAGCCTGAACAGTAACTATGGCTACACCTTC. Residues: CASSASLNSNYGYTF.

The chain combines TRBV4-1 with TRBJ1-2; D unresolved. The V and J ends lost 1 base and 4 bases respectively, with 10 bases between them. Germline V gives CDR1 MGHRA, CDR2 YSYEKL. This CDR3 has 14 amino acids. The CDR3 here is CASSQVTGIYGYTF. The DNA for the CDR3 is TGCGCCAGCAGCCAAGTGACGGGAATCTATGGCTACACCTTC.

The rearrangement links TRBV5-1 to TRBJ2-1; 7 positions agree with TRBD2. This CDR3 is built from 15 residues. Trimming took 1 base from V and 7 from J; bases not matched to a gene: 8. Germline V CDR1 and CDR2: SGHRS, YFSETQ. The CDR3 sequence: CASSLIGTGGNEQFF. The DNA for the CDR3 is TGCGCCAGCAGCTTGATCGGGACGGGGGGTAATGAGCAGTTCTTC.